The source of this T cell receptor beta chain is a study of STAT5B mutations in CD4+ large granular lymphocyte leukemia. Regarding the study as a whole: Without HLA matching, higher CD4+ than CD8+ T-LGLL clonality could reflect small sample size.

This was a survey-level run. Sequenced by immunoSEQ multiplex PCR; TCRdb stores in-frame clones only, minus some. The sample lists roughly 36,000 clones; approximately 88% were seen once. Germline values: CDR1 MNHEY, CDR2 SVGAGI. The CDR3 is 15 residues long. V was shortened by 5 bases and J by 0 bases, with 11 bases between the two germline ends. This clone appeared a few times. Its antigen is currently unknown. Input material: CD4+ T cells from blood buffy coats. The sequence was obtained from a human donor in good health. The rearrangement joins TRBV6-5 to TRBJ1-3; the D gene is possibly TRBD1 (5 bases). The DNA of the CDR3 is TGTGCCAGCAGTCGTCAGGGAGACTCTGGAAACACCATATATTTT. Residues: CASSRQGDSGNTIYF.